One TCR beta chain is described in this entry. Trimming shortened V by 2 bases and J by 7 bases, and 12 bases separated the two germline ends. The CDR3 runs 14 residues. Per germline, CDR1 KGHSH and CDR2 LQKENI. The data stem from a study of T cells in Graves' hyperthyroidism and ophthalmopathy. Blood dates from first hyperthyroidism diagnosis, before any ophthalmopathy symptoms. Regions amplified from RNA transcripts were the TCR beta CDR3 regions. The study used the HTBI primer set for a first-round RT-PCR of the TCR CDR3. Using its own MiXCR run on the multiplex PCR reads, TCRdb lists one record per CDR3 protein. The table includes around 23,000 distinct CDR3 sequences, around 47% detected once.

The sequencing input was blood. V and J are TRBV18 and TRBJ2-1; D unclear. The receptor comes from a woman aged 40 to 55 with Graves' hyperthyroidism that later progressed to Graves' ophthalmopathy. The DNA for the CDR3 is TGTGCCAGCTCACCAAGTCGGGCAGAGAATGAGCAGTTCTTC. Translating it yields CASSPSRAENEQFF.